A single sample gave rise to the 3 T cell receptor beta chains below, sequenced in a study of TIL therapy for anti-PD-1-resistant metastatic lung cancer. Time point indicated: pre-treatment sample, taken before nivolumab and TIL therapy. This was the immunoSEQ v3 assay. The method was immunoSEQ multiplex PCR; TCRdb's version includes in-frame clones alone and lacks a portion of them. The table lists about 60,000 clones, around 90% of them singletons. Sequenced here: blood, sampled at baseline. Receptors originate from a person aged 25-85 years with non-small cell lung cancer.

This clone occurred a few times. The chain links TRBV7-3 to TRBJ1-1; a weak D match, TRBD1 (6 bases). V shed 4 bases and J shed 3 bases, with 12 bases lying between them. Germline-derived CDR1 and CDR2 are SGHTA and FQGTGA. The CDR3 runs to 14 residues. CDR3 nucleotides: TGTGCCAGCAGCTCGCACAGGGATGACACTGAAGCTTTCTTT. Translating it yields CASSSHRDDTEAFF.

For the CDR3, the DNA is TGTGCCAGCAGCCAATACGGGAGTAAGCTTCGAGAGACCCAGTACTTC. It yields the protein CASSQYGSKLRETQYF. The chain has TRBV3-1 (or the pseudogene TRBV3-2) and TRBJ2-5; D might be TRBD2 (6 bases). The CDR3 length is 16 residues. Trimming took 2 bases from V and 4 from J, leaving 17 bases between them. Germline V CDR1 and CDR2: LGHDT, YNNKEL (reference sequence).

The chain joins TRBV5-8 to TRBJ2-7, with 10 bases fitting TRBD1. With V trimmed by 3 bases and J by 0 bases, 3 bases remained unmatched. The CDR3 is 15 amino acids. CDR1 SGHTS and CDR2 YDEGEE come from the germline V gene. The CDR3 spells CASSWGQGHSYEQYF. DNA for the CDR3: TGTGCCAGCAGCTGGGGACAGGGGCACTCCTACGAGCAGTACTTC.